The present T cell receptor (beta chain) was sequenced within a study of shared clonotypes between healthy human individuals. The study, taken as a whole, reports: Having only a few donors restricted how much genetic and exposure-history diversity was captured.

Recent vaccinations or acute infections were absent in the healthy HIV-negative adult donors. Trimming stripped 3 bases from V and 0 bases from J, with 5 bases between. Germline V gene data show CDR1 as MDHEN and CDR2 as SYDVKM. CDR3 length equals 14 residues. Original processing methods: For the immunoSEQ data, sequences were junction-only without quality scores, so filtering differed. Measured with immunoSEQ multiplex PCR; TCRdb has only the in-frame clones, and not every one. Clone size and V and J calls were adopted from that table, with D and trimming inferred from the DNA. The sample holds about 470,000 clones, 79% seen once. Comment on this clone: What it binds is not known.

Sequencing was carried out using PBMCs. The chain has TRBV28 and TRBJ1-4; D unclear. The TCR originated in a woman aged 40 to 55 in good health. Some clones in this sample may be carry-over from other donors' samples. The CDR3 loop is CASSFGPTNEKLFF. CDR3 bases: TGTGCCAGCAGTTTCGGCCCAACTAATGAAAAACTGTTTTTT. The entire variable domain, with the rest obtained from reference TRBV28 and TRBJ1-4, is as follows: DVKVTQSSRYLVKRTGEKVFLECVQDMDHENMFWYRQDPGLGLRLIYFSYDVKMKEKGDIPEGYSVSREKKERFSLILESASTNQTSMYLCASSFGPTNEKLFFGSGTQLSVL.